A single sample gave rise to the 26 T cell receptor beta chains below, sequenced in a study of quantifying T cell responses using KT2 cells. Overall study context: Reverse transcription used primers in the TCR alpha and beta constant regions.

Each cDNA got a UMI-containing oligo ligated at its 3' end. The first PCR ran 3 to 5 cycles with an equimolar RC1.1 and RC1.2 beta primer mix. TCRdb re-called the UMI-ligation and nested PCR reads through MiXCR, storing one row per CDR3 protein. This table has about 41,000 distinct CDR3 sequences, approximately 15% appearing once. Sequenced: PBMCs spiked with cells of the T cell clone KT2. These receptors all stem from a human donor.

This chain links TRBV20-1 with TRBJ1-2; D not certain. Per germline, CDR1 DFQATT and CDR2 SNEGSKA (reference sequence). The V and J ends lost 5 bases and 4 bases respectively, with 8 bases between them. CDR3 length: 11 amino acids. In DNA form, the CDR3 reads TGCAGTGCTCCCCGACCCTATGGCTACACCTTC. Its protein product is CSAPRPYGYTF.

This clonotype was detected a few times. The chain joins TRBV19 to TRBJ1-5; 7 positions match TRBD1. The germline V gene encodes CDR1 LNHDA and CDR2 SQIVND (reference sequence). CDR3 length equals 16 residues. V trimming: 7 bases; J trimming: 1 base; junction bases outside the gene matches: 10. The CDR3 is CASTSERQGSNQPQHF. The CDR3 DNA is TGTGCCAGTACCTCAGAGAGACAGGGAAGCAATCAGCCCCAGCATTTT.

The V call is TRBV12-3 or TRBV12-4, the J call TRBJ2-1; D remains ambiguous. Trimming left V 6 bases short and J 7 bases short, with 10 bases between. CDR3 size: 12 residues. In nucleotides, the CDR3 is TGTGCCAGCAGCCCCTTTGGGAATGAGCAGTTCTTC. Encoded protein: CASSPFGNEQFF.

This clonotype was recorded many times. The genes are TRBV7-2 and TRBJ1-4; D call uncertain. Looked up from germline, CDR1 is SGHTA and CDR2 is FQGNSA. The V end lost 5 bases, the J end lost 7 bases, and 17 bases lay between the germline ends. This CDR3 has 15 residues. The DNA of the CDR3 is TGTGCCAGCAGCACGCAGGTCGGGTTGAGTGAAAAACTGTTTTTT. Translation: CASSTQVGLSEKLFF. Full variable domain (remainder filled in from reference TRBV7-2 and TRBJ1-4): GAGVSQSPSNKVTEKGKDVELRCDPISGHTALYWYRQSLGQGLEFLIYFQGNSAPDKSGLPSDRFSAERTGGSVSTLTIQRTQQEDSAVYLCASSTQVGLSEKLFFGSGTQLSVL.

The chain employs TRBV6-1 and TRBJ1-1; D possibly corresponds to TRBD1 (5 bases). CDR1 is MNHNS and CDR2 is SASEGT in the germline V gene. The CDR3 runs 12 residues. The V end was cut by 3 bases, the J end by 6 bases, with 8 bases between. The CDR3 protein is CASSDGTAEAFF. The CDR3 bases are TGTGCCAGCAGTGACGGGACGGCTGAAGCTTTCTTT.

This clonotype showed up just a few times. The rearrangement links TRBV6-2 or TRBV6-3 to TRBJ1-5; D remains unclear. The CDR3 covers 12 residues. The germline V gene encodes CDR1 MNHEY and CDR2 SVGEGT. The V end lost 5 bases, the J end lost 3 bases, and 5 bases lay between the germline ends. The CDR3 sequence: CASSDSNQPQHF. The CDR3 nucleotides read TGTGCCAGCAGTGATTCCAATCAGCCCCAGCATTTT.

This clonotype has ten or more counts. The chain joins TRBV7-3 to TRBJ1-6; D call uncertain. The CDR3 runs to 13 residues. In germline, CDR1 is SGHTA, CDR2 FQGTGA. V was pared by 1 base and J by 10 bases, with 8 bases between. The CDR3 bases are TGTGCCAGCAGCTTAATCGAACGCTCACCCCTCCACTTT. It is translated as CASSLIERSPLHF.

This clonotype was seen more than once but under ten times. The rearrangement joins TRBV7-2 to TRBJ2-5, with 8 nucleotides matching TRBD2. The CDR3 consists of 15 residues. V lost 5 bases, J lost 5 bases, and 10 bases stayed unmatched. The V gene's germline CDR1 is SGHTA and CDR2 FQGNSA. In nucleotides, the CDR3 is TGTGCCAGCAGCATAGACGGGACTAGTTATGAGACCCAGTACTTC. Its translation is CASSIDGTSYETQYF.

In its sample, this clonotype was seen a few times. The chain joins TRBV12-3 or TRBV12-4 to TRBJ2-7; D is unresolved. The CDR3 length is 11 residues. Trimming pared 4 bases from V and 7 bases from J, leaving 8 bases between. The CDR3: CASSSPREQYF. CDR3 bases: TGTGCCAGCAGTTCACCCAGGGAGCAGTACTTC.

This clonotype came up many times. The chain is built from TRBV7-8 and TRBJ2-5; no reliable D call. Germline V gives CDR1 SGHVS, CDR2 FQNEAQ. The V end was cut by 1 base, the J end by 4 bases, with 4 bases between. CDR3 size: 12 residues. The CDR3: CASSLVGETQYF. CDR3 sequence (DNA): TGTGCCAGCAGCTTAGTGGGAGAGACCCAGTACTTC.

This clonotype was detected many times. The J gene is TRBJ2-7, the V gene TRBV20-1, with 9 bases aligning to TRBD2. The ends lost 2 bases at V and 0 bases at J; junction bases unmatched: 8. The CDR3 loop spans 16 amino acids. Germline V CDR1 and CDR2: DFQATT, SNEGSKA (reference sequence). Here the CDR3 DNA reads TGCAGTGCTAGATCGCTAGCGGGAACGCTCTCCTACGAGCAGTACTTC. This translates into CSARSLAGTLSYEQYF.

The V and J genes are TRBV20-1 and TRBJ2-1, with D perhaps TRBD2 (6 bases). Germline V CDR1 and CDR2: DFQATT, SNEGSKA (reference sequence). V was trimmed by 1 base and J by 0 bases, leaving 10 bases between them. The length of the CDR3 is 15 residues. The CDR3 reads CSARGDWISYNEQFF. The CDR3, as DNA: TGCAGTGCTAGAGGGGACTGGATCTCCTACAATGAGCAGTTCTTC.

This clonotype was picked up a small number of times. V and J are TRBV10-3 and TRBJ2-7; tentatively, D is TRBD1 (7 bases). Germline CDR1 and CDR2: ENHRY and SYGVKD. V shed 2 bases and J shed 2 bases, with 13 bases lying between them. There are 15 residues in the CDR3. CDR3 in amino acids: CAISEGDREAYEQYF. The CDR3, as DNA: TGTGCCATCAGTGAGGGTGACAGGGAGGCCTACGAGCAGTACTTC.

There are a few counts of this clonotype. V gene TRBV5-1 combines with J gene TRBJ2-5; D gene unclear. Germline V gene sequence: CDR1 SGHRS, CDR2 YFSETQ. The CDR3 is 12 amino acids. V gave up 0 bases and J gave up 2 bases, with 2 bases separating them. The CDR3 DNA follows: TGCGCCAGCAGCTTGGCACAAGAGACCCAGTACTTC. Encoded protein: CASSLAQETQYF.

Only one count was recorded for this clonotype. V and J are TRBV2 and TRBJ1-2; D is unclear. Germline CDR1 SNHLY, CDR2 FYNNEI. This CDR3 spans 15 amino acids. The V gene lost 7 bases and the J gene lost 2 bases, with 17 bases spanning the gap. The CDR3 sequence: CASNPEGRSNYGYTF. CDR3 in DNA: TGTGCCAGCAACCCTGAAGGGAGGAGCAACTATGGCTACACCTTC. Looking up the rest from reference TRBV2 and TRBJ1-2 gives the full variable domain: EPEVTQTPSHQVTQMGQEVILRCVPISNHLYFYWYRQILGQKVEFLVSFYNNEISEKSEIFDDQFSVERPDGSNFTLKIRSTKLEDSAMYFCASNPEGRSNYGYTFGSGTRLTVV.

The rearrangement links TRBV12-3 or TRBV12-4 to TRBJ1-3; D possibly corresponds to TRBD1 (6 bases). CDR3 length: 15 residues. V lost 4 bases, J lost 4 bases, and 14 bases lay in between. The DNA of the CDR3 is TGTGCCAGCAGTTCGCGTGCGGGGACAGGAAACACCATATATTTT. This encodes CASSSRAGTGNTIYF.

The DNA of the CDR3 is TGCGCCAGCAGCCCGACTAGCACTCCGGAGAGGGCGCAGTATTTT. Its protein product is CASSPTSTPERAQYF. This rearrangement joins TRBV4-1 to TRBJ2-3; TRBD2 matches at 7 bases. Germline loops: CDR1 MGHRA, CDR2 YSYEKL. This CDR3 comprises 15 residues. With V trimmed by 4 bases and J by 10 bases, 14 bases remained unmatched.

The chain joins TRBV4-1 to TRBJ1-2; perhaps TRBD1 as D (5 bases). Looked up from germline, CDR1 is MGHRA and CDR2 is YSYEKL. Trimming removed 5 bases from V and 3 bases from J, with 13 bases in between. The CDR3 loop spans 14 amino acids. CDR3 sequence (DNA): TGCGCCAGCAGCACCCGCGGCAGGGACTATGGCTACACCTTC. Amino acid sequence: CASSTRGRDYGYTF.

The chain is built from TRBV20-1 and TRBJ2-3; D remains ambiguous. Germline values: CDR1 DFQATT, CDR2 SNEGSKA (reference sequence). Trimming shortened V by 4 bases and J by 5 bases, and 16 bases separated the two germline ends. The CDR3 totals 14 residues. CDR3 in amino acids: CSAIDGTLGDTQYF. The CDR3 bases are TGCAGTGCTATCGATGGAACCCTGGGAGATACGCAGTATTTT.

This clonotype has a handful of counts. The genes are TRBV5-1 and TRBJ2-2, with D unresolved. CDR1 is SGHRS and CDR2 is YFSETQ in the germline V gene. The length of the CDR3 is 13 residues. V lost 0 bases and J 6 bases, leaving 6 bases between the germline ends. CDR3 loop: CASSLVDSGELFF. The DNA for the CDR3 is TGCGCCAGCAGCTTGGTGGATTCCGGGGAGCTGTTTTTT. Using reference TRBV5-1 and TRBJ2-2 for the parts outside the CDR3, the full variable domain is KAGVTQTPRYLIKTRGQQVTLSCSPISGHRSVSWYQQTPGQGLQFLFEYFSETQRNKGNFPGRFSGRQFSNSRSEMNVSTLELGDSALYLCASSLVDSGELFFGEGSRLTVL.

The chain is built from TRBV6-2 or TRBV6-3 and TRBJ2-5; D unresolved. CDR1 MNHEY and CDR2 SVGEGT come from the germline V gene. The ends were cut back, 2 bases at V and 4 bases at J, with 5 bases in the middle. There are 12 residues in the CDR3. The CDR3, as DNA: TGTGCCAGCAGTTACGTCGGAGAGACCCAGTACTTC. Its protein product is CASSYVGETQYF.

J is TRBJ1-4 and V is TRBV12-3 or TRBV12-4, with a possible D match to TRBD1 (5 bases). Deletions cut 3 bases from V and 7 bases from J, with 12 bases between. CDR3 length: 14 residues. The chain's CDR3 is CASSFGQGGEKLFF. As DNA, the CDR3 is TGTGCCAGCAGTTTTGGGCAGGGCGGTGAAAAACTGTTTTTT.

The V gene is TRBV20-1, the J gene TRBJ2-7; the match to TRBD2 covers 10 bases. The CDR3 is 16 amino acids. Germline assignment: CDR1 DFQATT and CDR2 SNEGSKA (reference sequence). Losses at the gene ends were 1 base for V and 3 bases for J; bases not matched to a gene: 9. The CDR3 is CSARGHPSGGYYEQYF. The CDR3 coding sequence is TGCAGTGCTAGAGGGCACCCTAGCGGGGGATACTACGAGCAGTACTTC.

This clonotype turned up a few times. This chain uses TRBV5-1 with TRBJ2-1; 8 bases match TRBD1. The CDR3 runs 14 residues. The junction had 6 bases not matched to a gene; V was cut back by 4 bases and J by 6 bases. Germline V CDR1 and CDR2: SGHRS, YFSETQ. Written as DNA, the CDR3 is TGCGCCAGCAGCAGCAATACAGGGGGCAATGAGCAGTTCTTC. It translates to CASSSNTGGNEQFF.

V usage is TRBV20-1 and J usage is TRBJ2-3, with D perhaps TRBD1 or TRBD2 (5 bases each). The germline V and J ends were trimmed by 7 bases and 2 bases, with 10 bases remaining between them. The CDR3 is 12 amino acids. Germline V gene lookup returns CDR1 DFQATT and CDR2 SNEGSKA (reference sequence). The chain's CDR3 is CSGDGLTDTQYF. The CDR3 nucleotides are TGCAGTGGGGACGGACTCACAGATACGCAGTATTTT.

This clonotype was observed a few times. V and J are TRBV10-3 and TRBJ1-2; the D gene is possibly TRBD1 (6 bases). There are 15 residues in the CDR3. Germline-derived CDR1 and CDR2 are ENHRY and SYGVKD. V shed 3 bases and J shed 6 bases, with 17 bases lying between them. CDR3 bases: TGTGCCATCAGTGACATTGGACAGCACTTGGATGGCTACACCTTC. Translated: CAISDIGQHLDGYTF.